This T cell receptor (beta chain) was recorded in a study of cytomegalovirus exposure and HLA in healthy donors. With 3 bases removed from V and 0 bases from J, the gap between germline ends came to 12 bases. This CDR3 has 16 residues. From germline, CDR1 is KGHSH and CDR2 LQKENI. Sequenced by immunoSEQ multiplex PCR; TCRdb stores in-frame clones only, minus some. The sample consists of 100,000 to 150,000 clones, roughly 87% of them appearing once. The sample comprised PBMCs. The clonotype originates from a woman between 18 and 30 years old in good health and CMV-seronegative. The chain links TRBV18 to TRBJ2-1; D not certain. The CDR3 region is CASSPGLLGSYNEQFF. As DNA, the CDR3 is TGTGCCAGCTCACCGGGTCTCCTAGGCTCCTACAATGAGCAGTTCTTC.